This T cell receptor (beta chain) comes out of a study of patients and donors after allogeneic stem cell transplantation. Germline-derived CDR1 and CDR2 are SGHTA and FQGNSA. V lost 3 bases and J lost 3; bases outside the gene matches: 6. This CDR3 comprises 15 residues. TCRdb passed the RT-PCR reads through MiXCR, listing each CDR3 protein once. The table records some 150,000 distinct CDR3 sequences, about a third of them present only once. The TCR sequence derives from a human donor who was either an allogeneic HSCT recipient or a stem cell or donor lymphocyte infusion donor (not recorded which). It is not recorded whose cells these are; they may come from a transplant donor. V is TRBV7-2 and J is TRBJ2-5; 8 positions agree with TRBD1. The sample comprised blood, either unsorted or a sorted T cell fraction (not recorded which). The CDR3 loop is CASSFREDREETQYF. Here the CDR3 DNA reads TGTGCCAGCAGCTTCCGAGAGGACAGGGAAGAGACCCAGTACTTC.